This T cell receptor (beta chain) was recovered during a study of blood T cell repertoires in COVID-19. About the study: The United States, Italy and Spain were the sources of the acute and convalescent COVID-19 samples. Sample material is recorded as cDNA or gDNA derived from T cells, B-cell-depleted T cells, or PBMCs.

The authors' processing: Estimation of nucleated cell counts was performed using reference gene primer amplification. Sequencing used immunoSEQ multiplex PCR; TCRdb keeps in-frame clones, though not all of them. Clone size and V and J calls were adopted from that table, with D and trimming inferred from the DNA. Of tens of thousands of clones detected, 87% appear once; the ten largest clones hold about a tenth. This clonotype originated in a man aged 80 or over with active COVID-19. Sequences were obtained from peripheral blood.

This chain's CDR3 is CASSSRQGANEQYF. The CDR3 DNA reads TGTGCCAGCAGCTCCCGACAGGGGGCCAACGAGCAGTACTTC. The gene calls are TRBV7-6 and TRBJ2-7; 10 nucleotides line up with TRBD1. Per germline, CDR1 SGHVS and CDR2 FNYEAQ. The CDR3 consists of 14 residues. V shed 4 bases and J 5 bases; nucleotides not matched to a gene: 5.